This TCR beta chain was recorded in a study of T cells after yellow fever vaccination. MiXCR, applied by TCRdb to the 5' RACE reads, yields one record per CDR3 protein. There are more than 300,000 distinct CDR3 sequences in the sample; around 10% occur only once, and 3% to 3.5% lies in the top ten. The CDR3 is 16 residues long. V trimming: 0 bases; J trimming: 3 bases; junction bases outside the gene matches: 6. Germline CDR1 SGHRS, CDR2 YFSETQ. This clonotype turned up a few times. The source material was CD4+ T cells sorted from PBMCs, sampled 45 days after the yellow fever booster vaccination. V usage is TRBV5-1 and J usage is TRBJ2-3, with TRBD2 identical over 8 bases. The sequence came from a man between 18 and 35 years old who received the YFV17D yellow fever vaccine. The CDR3 DNA follows: TGCGCCAGCAGCTTGGATCCCGGGGGGGCAACAGATACGCAGTATTTT. This sequence encodes CASSLDPGGATDTQYF.